The T cell receptor beta chain described here comes from a study of T cells in localized non-small cell lung cancer. General observations from the study: Heterogeneity cannot be ruled out, as sequencing used one tumor region only.

CDR1 is SGHRS and CDR2 is YFSETQ in the germline V gene. The CDR3 length is 16 residues. The V and J ends lost 4 bases and 1 base respectively, with 14 bases between them. TCRdb's copy holds only in-frame clones and misses some; the assay was immunoSEQ multiplex PCR. The table shows about 59,000 clones, with approximately 90% occurring only once. Notes on this clone: Antigen: not known.

This sequence originates from a man aged 35 to 69 with stage I lung adenocarcinoma. The sequenced sample was peripheral blood, obtained before any cancer treatment. J is TRBJ2-2 and V is TRBV5-1; TRBD1 or TRBD2 may be the D gene (6 bases each). CDR3 sequence (DNA): TGCGCCAGCAGCCCTGGACGGGGGCTGAACACCGGGGAGCTGTTTTTT. It translates to CASSPGRGLNTGELFF. Filled out from reference TRBV5-1 and TRBJ2-2, the complete variable domain reads KAGVTQTPRYLIKTRGQQVTLSCSPISGHRSVSWYQQTPGQGLQFLFEYFSETQRNKGNFPGRFSGRQFSNSRSEMNVSTLELGDSALYLCASSPGRGLNTGELFFGEGSRLTVL.